The 21 T cell receptor beta chains presented below share a single source sample, sequenced in a study of cytomegalovirus exposure and HLA in healthy donors. Primers included in the PCR were 60 Vbeta and 13 Jbeta primers. Measured with immunoSEQ multiplex PCR; TCRdb has only the in-frame clones, and not every one. The sample holds roughly 110,000 clones; about 76% are singletons and the top ten take about 6.1%. The sample comprised PBMCs. The source of these receptors is a woman aged 45-65 years in good health and CMV-seropositive.

This chain connects TRBV6-6 to TRBJ1-4, with 10 bases aligning to TRBD1. CDR1 and CDR2 from the germline V gene are MNHNY and SVGAGI (reference sequence). V shed 8 bases, J shed 8 bases, and the junction held 8 bases outside the gene matches. The CDR3 contains 14 residues. The CDR3 loop is CASFPGQGKEKLFF. The CDR3 DNA is TGTGCCAGCTTCCCGGGACAGGGGAAAGAAAAACTGTTTTTT.

The genes are TRBV6-6 and TRBJ2-3; 13 nucleotides match TRBD2. J lost 3 bases, V lost 4 bases, and 4 bases had no gene match. Germline lookup yields CDR1 MNHNY and CDR2 SVGAGI (reference sequence). The CDR3 consists of 16 residues. This chain's CDR3 is CASSSMTSGGTDTQYF. CDR3 in DNA: TGTGCCAGCAGTTCGATGACTAGCGGGGGGACAGATACGCAGTATTTT.

J is TRBJ1-5 and V is TRBV18; TRBD1 is a possible D gene (5 bases). The CDR3 is 15 residues long. Trimming pared 6 bases from V and 2 bases from J, leaving 14 bases between. Germline CDR1 reads KGHSH; CDR2 reads LQKENI. DNA for the CDR3: TGTGCCAGCTCCAAAGGAGGGGAGGGCAATCAGCCCCAGCATTTT. Translating gives CASSKGGEGNQPQHF.

Points on this clone: At one end the junction does not follow the germline gene, possibly because of a read error. The gene calls are TRBV5-4 and TRBJ1-1, with TRBD1 matching 7 bases. The CDR3 extends over 15 amino acids. CDR1 SGHNT and CDR2 YYREEE come from the germline V gene (reference sequence). The CDR3 sequence is CASSPQTGENTEASF. The CDR3 DNA follows: TGTGCCAGCAGCCCACAAACAGGGGAGAACACTGAAGCTTCCTTT.

The CDR3, as DNA: TGTGCCAGCAGCTTATGGGCGAACTATGGCTACACCTTC. It specifies CASSLWANYGYTF. The chain joins TRBV7-9 to TRBJ1-2; no clear D gene. The CDR3 runs to 13 residues. Germline V gives CDR1 SEHNR, CDR2 FQNEAQ (reference sequence). V shed 2 bases and J shed 2 bases, with 6 bases lying between them.

This chain connects TRBV2 to TRBJ1-4, with TRBD1 matching 8 bases. V shed 6 bases, J shed 8 bases, and the junction held 5 bases outside the gene matches. Germline assignment: CDR1 SNHLY and CDR2 FYNNEI. This CDR3 contains 13 residues. The CDR3 DNA follows: TGTGCCAGCAGAACAGGGGGATCCGAAAAACTGTTTTTT. Amino acid sequence: CASRTGGSEKLFF.

The chain has TRBV7-6 and TRBJ2-2, with D tentatively TRBD2 (7 bases). V was trimmed by 2 bases and J by 4 bases, leaving 14 bases between them. The CDR3 runs to 16 residues. Per the germline V gene, CDR1 is SGHVS and CDR2 is FNYEAQ. This CDR3 reads CASSLNGGQVTGELFF. In DNA, the CDR3 is TGTGCCAGCAGCTTAAACGGGGGGCAGGTCACCGGGGAGCTGTTTTTT.

This rearrangement joins TRBV4-2 to TRBJ2-1; TRBD2 matches at 8 bases. The CDR3 has 16 amino acids. From germline, CDR1 is LGHNA and CDR2 YNFKEQ. V lost 5 bases, J lost 3 bases, and 9 bases stayed unmatched. Here the CDR3 reads CASSFRGLEVYNEQFF. DNA of the CDR3: TGTGCCAGCAGCTTCCGGGGACTAGAAGTCTACAATGAGCAGTTCTTC.

The chain has TRBV15 and TRBJ1-1, with 7 bases lining up with TRBD1. V lost 5 bases and J lost 6; bases outside the gene matches: 12. The germline V gene encodes CDR1 LNHNV and CDR2 YYDKDF (reference sequence). CDR3 length: 15 amino acids. The CDR3 region has the DNA TGTGCCACCAGCCACTGGGCCAGGGGGTTCTCTGAAGCTTTCTTT. Amino acid sequence: CATSHWARGFSEAFF.

The V gene is TRBV6-1, the J gene TRBJ1-6; D might be TRBD1 (6 bases). V lost 6 bases and J 5 bases, leaving 14 bases between the germline ends. Germline values: CDR1 MNHNS, CDR2 SASEGT. This CDR3 contains 15 residues. CDR3 DNA: TGTGCCAGCAGCTTCGGGGGGGCCCATAATTCACCCCTCCACTTT. Translated: CASSFGGAHNSPLHF.

On this clone itself: At one end the junction does not follow the germline gene, possibly because of a read error. The V call is TRBV29-1, the J call TRBJ1-1; 7 nucleotides align to TRBD1. The CDR3 is 14 residues long. The germline gives CDR1 SQVTM, CDR2 ANQGSEA. The CDR3 sequence is CSADRTGVNTEAFF. The CDR3 bases are TGCAGCGCCGACAGGACAGGAGTGAATACTGAAGCTTTCTTT.

The V call is TRBV6-5, the J call TRBJ1-2; possible D gene TRBD1, 6 bases. The CDR3 has 13 amino acids. V was cut by 6 bases and J by 4 bases, with 12 bases left in between. From germline, CDR1 is MNHEY and CDR2 SVGAGI. The CDR3: CASRVQGGYGYTF. In DNA form, the CDR3 reads TGTGCCAGCAGGGTACAGGGCGGCTATGGCTACACCTTC.

The chain combines TRBV6-5 with TRBJ2-5, with D possibly matching TRBD2 (5 bases). The closer fit of TRBJ2-7 to the DNA end suggests the J call may be wrong. CDR1 and CDR2 from the germline V gene are MNHEY and SVGAGI. The CDR3 has 13 residues. The CDR3, as DNA: TGTGCCAGCTGGACCCCGGGAAGGTACGAGCAGTACTTC. Translation: CASWTPGRYEQYF.

The chain uses TRBV6-5 and TRBJ1-1, with a tentative D call TRBD1 (6 bases). Germline values: CDR1 MNHEY, CDR2 SVGAGI. Trimming removed 2 bases from V and 3 bases from J, with 10 bases in between. The CDR3 totals 14 residues. In DNA form, the CDR3 reads TGTGCCAGCAGTTACGGGCAGGGGCACACTGAAGCTTTCTTT. As protein: CASSYGQGHTEAFF.

The rearrangement links TRBV27 to TRBJ2-1; no definite D call. Germline V gene sequence: CDR1 MNHEY, CDR2 SMNVEV (reference sequence). The length of the CDR3 is 15 residues. Trimming shortened V by 4 bases and J by 0 bases, and 10 bases separated the two germline ends. CDR3 nucleotide sequence: TGTGCCAGCAGTTCCAGCGTTAGCTCCTACAATGAGCAGTTCTTC. Protein sequence: CASSSSVSSYNEQFF.

The gene calls are TRBV6-1 and TRBJ1-6, with D hard to call. The CDR3 runs 16 residues. V lost 1 base and J lost 0, with 7 bases in between. The germline V gene has CDR1 MNHNS and CDR2 SASEGT. CDR3 in amino acids: CASSEDTSSYNSPLHF. The CDR3 DNA reads as TGTGCCAGCAGTGAAGACACTAGCTCCTATAATTCACCCCTCCACTTT.

This chain joins TRBV28 and TRBJ1-2, with 7 bases that match TRBD1. Germline trimming cut 6 bases from V and 2 bases from J; bases unmatched to any gene: 9. The CDR3 sequence is 15 residues long. Germline V gene data show CDR1 as MDHEN and CDR2 as SYDVKM. CDR3 protein: CASSLPAGQNYGYTF. DNA for the CDR3: TGTGCCAGCAGCCTCCCCGCGGGACAGAACTATGGCTACACCTTC.

This clone was found a few times. The genes are TRBV15 and TRBJ2-3; the D gene is possibly TRBD2 (7 bases). V was cut by 4 bases and J by 4 bases, with 21 bases left in between. The CDR3 covers 17 residues. Germline V gene data show CDR1 as LNHNV and CDR2 as YYDKDF (reference sequence). The DNA of the CDR3 is TGTGCCACCAGCAACCGTCGGGGGGCAGGGAGCCCAGATACGCAGTATTTT. This sequence encodes CATSNRRGAGSPDTQYF.

This clone was seen more than once but under ten times. CDR3 in DNA: TGTGCCAGCAGTTCGCAGACAGGGGGTTATTCTAATGAAAAACTGTTTTTT. Protein sequence: CASSSQTGGYSNEKLFF. The chain uses TRBV28 and TRBJ1-4; 9 bases align to TRBD1. The CDR3 contains 17 residues. Unmatched junction bases numbered 9, after V lost 4 bases and J lost 3 bases. Germline V gene sequence: CDR1 MDHEN, CDR2 SYDVKM.

This chain uses TRBV2 with TRBJ2-3; TRBD2 matches 7 bases. The V segment lost 10 bases and the J segment 3 bases; nucleotides outside the gene matches: 7. The CDR3 has 13 amino acids. Germline V lookup: CDR1 SNHLY, CDR2 FYNNEI. The CDR3 DNA follows: TGTGCCACCGGGACTACCTATACAGATACGCAGTATTTT. It specifies CATGTTYTDTQYF. The entire variable domain, with the rest obtained from reference TRBV2 and TRBJ2-3, is as follows: EPEVTQTPSHQVTQMGQEVILRCVPISNHLYFYWYRQILGQKVEFLVSFYNNEISEKSEIFDDQFSVERPDGSNFTLKIRSTKLEDSAMYFCATGTTYTDTQYFGPGTRLTVL.

The V gene is TRBV6-5, the J gene TRBJ2-1, with TRBD1 matching 9 bases. Germline CDR1 and CDR2: MNHEY and SVGAGI. The CDR3 loop spans 14 amino acids. Losses at the gene ends were 2 bases for V and 15 bases for J; bases not matched to a gene: 11. The CDR3, as DNA: TGTGCCAGCAGTTACCCACCAGGACAGGGGAATTGGTTCTTC. Amino acids: CASSYPPGQGNWFF.